The 5 T cell receptor beta chains in this list originate from one sample, sequenced in a study of cytomegalovirus exposure and HLA in healthy donors. Sequenced by immunoSEQ multiplex PCR; TCRdb stores in-frame clones only, minus some. This table holds 100,000 to 150,000 clones, 89% found once. Sequencing was done on a sample of PBMCs. These receptors all stem from a woman aged 18-29 years in good health and CMV-seronegative.

This chain links TRBV5-5 with TRBJ2-7, with 7 bases fitting TRBD2. Germline-derived CDR1 and CDR2 are SGHKS and YYEKEE (reference sequence). Trimming took 4 bases from V and 0 from J; bases not matched to a gene: 10. The CDR3 consists of 16 residues. The CDR3 protein is CASSPRGGRGSYEQYF. For the CDR3, the DNA is TGTGCCAGCAGCCCCCGTGGGGGGAGGGGCTCCTACGAGCAGTACTTC.

The DNA of the CDR3 is TGTGCCAGCAGTCCCCCCCACCCGGGAGCCTACAATGAGCAGTTCTTC. Translated: CASSPPHPGAYNEQFF. The chain joins TRBV7-9 to TRBJ2-1; maybe TRBD2 (6 bases). CDR1 and CDR2 (germline): SEHNR, FQNEAQ (reference sequence). The ends were cut back, 6 bases at V and 2 bases at J, with 17 bases in the middle. CDR3 length: 16 residues.

In DNA form, the CDR3 reads TGCGCCAGCAGCTTTCGGCAGGGGATGGCTAATGAAAAACTGTTTTTT. It yields the protein CASSFRQGMANEKLFF. The chain carries TRBV4-1 and TRBJ1-4, with D tentatively TRBD1 (6 bases). V was clipped by 5 bases and J by 3 bases, with 16 bases between them. CDR3 length: 16 residues. Germline V gives CDR1 MGHRA, CDR2 YSYEKL.

The chain combines TRBV29-1 with TRBJ2-2; 8 positions agree with TRBD2. Germline trimming cut 4 bases from V and 8 bases from J; bases unmatched to any gene: 6. Germline-derived CDR1 and CDR2 are SQVTM and ANQGSEA. The CDR3 consists of 13 residues. The CDR3 region is CSVAASGRGELFF. The CDR3 nucleotides are TGCAGCGTTGCGGCTAGCGGGCGAGGGGAGCTGTTTTTT.

This sequence joins TRBV5-8 and TRBJ1-4; 8 nucleotides align to TRBD1. The germline V gene encodes CDR1 SGHTS and CDR2 YDEGEE. CDR3 length: 15 residues. V lost 2 bases to trimming and J lost 4 bases; unmatched junction nucleotides: 4. The CDR3 DNA sequence: TGTGCCAGCAGCTTAGGGACAGGACATAATGAAAAACTGTTTTTT. Its translation is CASSLGTGHNEKLFF. Complete variable domain (other parts from reference TRBV5-8 and TRBJ1-4): EAGVTQSPTHLIKTRGQQATLRCSPISGHTSVYWYQQALGLGLQFLLWYDEGEERNRGNFPPRFSGRQFPNYSSELNVNALELEDSALYLCASSLGTGHNEKLFFGSGTQLSVL.